These 10 T cell receptor beta chains came from one sample sequenced in a study of blood T cell repertoires in COVID-19. Profiling relied on immunoSEQ multiplex PCR, and the TCRdb table lists in-frame clones only, not all of them. Of some 340,000 clones in the sample, roughly four fifths were seen once. Sample: PBMCs or T cells enriched from blood (not recorded which). The receptors originated from a woman aged 45-59 years who had recovered from COVID-19.

In regard to this clone: This sample also contains other DNA sequences that code for the same CDR3. The rearrangement uses TRBV6-2 or TRBV6-3 and TRBJ2-5; 11 positions match TRBD2. The V and J ends lost 5 bases and 3 bases, in that order; junction bases with no gene match: 2. CDR1 is MNHEY, CDR2 SVGEGT, per germline. The CDR3 extends over 14 amino acids. The CDR3 DNA follows: TGTGCCAGCAGTAAACTAGCGGGGGAAGAGACCCAGTACTTC. Protein: CASSKLAGEETQYF.

The chain uses TRBV14 and TRBJ2-5, with D perhaps matching TRBD2 (5 bases). Germline values: CDR1 SGHDN, CDR2 FVKESK. Trimming cost V 0 bases and J 3 bases, with 14 bases left between them. This CDR3 region has 16 residues. The CDR3 loop is CASSQDFGVGEETQYF. CDR3 in DNA: TGTGCCAGCAGCCAAGATTTTGGCGTCGGGGAAGAGACCCAGTACTTC. Full variable domain (missing parts from reference TRBV14 and TRBJ2-5): EAGVTQFPSHSVIEKGQTVTLRCDPISGHDNLYWYRRVMGKEIKFLLHFVKESKQDESGMPNNRFLAERTGGTYSTLKVQPAELEDSGVYFCASSQDFGVGEETQYFGPGTRLLVL.

This sequence joins TRBV5-4 and TRBJ1-1; D is perhaps TRBD1 (6 bases). Deletions cut 2 bases from V and 1 base from J, with 9 bases between. This CDR3 is 14 amino acids long. The germline V gene has CDR1 SGHNT and CDR2 YYREEE (reference sequence). The CDR3 loop reads CASSLGGQNTEAFF. For the CDR3, the DNA is TGTGCCAGCAGCTTAGGGGGACAGAACACTGAAGCTTTCTTT.

The chain is built from TRBV10-3 and TRBJ1-2, with 8 bases identical to TRBD1. Per the germline V gene, CDR1 is ENHRY and CDR2 is SYGVKD. Trimming removed 10 bases from V and 4 bases from J; junction bases left unmatched: 2. The CDR3 is 11 amino acids. The CDR3 here is CATGTGYGYTF. The CDR3 nucleotides are TGTGCCACCGGGACAGGCTATGGCTACACCTTC.

The chain couples TRBV4-1 to TRBJ2-2; a weak D match, TRBD1 (6 bases). Germline V lookup: CDR1 MGHRA, CDR2 YSYEKL. The CDR3 loop spans 16 amino acids. The V end lost 2 bases, the J end lost 1 base, and 11 bases lay between the germline ends. CDR3 sequence (DNA): TGCGCCAGCAGCCAAACCGGGACAATGAACACCGGGGAGCTGTTTTTT. Its translation: CASSQTGTMNTGELFF.

The chain uses TRBV11-3 and TRBJ1-3, with 7 bases fitting TRBD1. The CDR3 consists of 18 residues. The V gene end was trimmed by 3 bases and the J gene end by 0 bases; junction bases not matched to a gene: 11. Looked up from germline, CDR1 is SGHNT and CDR2 is YENEEA. CDR3 nucleotide sequence: TGTGCCAGCAGCTTCCTCACCGGGACAGCCGTCTCTGGAAACACCATATATTTT. This codes for CASSFLTGTAVSGNTIYF.

The chain carries TRBV30 and TRBJ1-6, with D perhaps matching TRBD1 (5 bases). Trimming shortened V by 5 bases and J by 9 bases, and 14 bases separated the two germline ends. CDR3 size: 13 residues. The germline gives CDR1 GTSNPN, CDR2 SVGIG (reference sequence). The CDR3 sequence is CAWSTEARSPLHF. The CDR3 bases are TGTGCCTGGTCGACAGAGGCCCGTTCACCCCTCCACTTT. Based on the CDR3 plus reference TRBV30 and TRBJ1-6, the full variable domain is SQTIHQWPATLVQPVGSPLSLECTVEGTSNPNLYWYRQAAGRGLQLLFYSVGIGQISSEVPQNLSASRPQDRQFILSSKKLLLSDSGFYLCAWSTEARSPLHFGNGTRLTVT.

This clone occurred once. V is TRBV19 and J is TRBJ1-2, with a tentative D call TRBD1 (5 bases). Per germline, CDR1 LNHDA and CDR2 SQIVND (reference sequence). Between the trimmed V and J ends, which lost 5 bases and 4 bases, there was a span of 17 bases. CDR3 length: 15 residues. CDR3 amino acids: CASSPKGLTIYGYTF. The CDR3 nucleotides are TGTGCCAGTAGTCCCAAGGGGCTGACAATCTATGGCTACACCTTC.

This CDR3 reads CASSNWTALPNEQFF. CDR3 DNA: TGTGCCAGCAGCAACTGGACTGCTCTTCCCAATGAGCAGTTCTTC. V gene TRBV11-2 combines with J gene TRBJ2-1, with D possibly TRBD2 on 5 matching bases. The CDR3 has 15 residues. CDR1 is SGHAT, CDR2 FQNNGV, per germline. V shed 5 bases and J shed 6 bases, with 17 bases lying between them.

The CDR3 nucleotides read TGTGCCAGTAGTATAGAATGCCCGGACTTCGCTGGCTCCTACAATGAGCAGTTCTTC. Translated, it gives CASSIECPDFAGSYNEQFF. V usage is TRBV19 and J usage is TRBJ2-1, with a weak D call TRBD2 (5 bases). Per the germline V gene, CDR1 is LNHDA and CDR2 is SQIVND (reference sequence). The germline V and J ends were trimmed by 0 bases and 0 bases, with 18 bases remaining between them. The CDR3 runs to 19 residues.